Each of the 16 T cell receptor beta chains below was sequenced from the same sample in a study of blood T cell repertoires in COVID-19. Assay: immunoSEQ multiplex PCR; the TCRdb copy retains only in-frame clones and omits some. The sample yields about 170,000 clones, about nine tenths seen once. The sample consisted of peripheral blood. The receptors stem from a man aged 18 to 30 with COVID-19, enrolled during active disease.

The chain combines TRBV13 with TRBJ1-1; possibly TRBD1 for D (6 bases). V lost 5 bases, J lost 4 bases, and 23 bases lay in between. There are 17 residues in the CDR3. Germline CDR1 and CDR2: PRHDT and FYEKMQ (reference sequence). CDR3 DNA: TGTGCCAGCAGCCCACAGGCCACAGGGTCGGCAAGCACTGAAGCTTTCTTT. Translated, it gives CASSPQATGSASTEAFF.

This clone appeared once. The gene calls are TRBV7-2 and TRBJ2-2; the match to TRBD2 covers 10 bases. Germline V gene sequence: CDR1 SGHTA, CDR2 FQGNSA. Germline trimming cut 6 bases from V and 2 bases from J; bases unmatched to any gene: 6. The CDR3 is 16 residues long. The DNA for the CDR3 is TGTGCCAGCAGTTATCGACTAGCGGGTAACACCGGGGAGCTGTTTTTT. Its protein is CASSYRLAGNTGELFF.

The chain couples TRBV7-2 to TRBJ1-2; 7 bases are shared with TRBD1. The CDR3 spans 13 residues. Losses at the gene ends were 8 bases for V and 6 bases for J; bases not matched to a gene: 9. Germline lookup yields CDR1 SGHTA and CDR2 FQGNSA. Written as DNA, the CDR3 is TGTGCCAGCGAAATGGAGGGGGCCAATGGCTACACCTTC. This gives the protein CASEMEGANGYTF.

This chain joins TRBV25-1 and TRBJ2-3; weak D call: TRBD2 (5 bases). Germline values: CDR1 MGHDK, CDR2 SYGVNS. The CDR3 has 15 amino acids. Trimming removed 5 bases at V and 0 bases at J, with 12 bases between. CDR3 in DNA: TGTGCCAGCAGTTCCGGACTTCGAAGCACAGATACGCAGTATTTT. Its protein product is CASSSGLRSTDTQYF.

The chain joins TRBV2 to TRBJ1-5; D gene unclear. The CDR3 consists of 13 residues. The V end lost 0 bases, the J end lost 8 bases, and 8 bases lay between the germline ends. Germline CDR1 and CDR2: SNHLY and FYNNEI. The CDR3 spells CASSEARVEPQHF. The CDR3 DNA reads TGTGCCAGCAGTGAAGCCCGAGTTGAGCCCCAGCATTTT.

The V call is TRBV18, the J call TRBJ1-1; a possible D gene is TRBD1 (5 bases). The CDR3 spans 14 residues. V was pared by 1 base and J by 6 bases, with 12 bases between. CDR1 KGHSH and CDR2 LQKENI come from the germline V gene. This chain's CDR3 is CASSPQQGSPEAFF. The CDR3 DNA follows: TGTGCCAGCTCACCACAGCAGGGTTCTCCTGAAGCTTTCTTT.

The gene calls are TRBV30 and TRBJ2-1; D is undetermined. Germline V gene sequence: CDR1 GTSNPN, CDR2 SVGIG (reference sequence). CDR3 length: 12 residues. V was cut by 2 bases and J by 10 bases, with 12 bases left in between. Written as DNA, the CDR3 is TGTGCCTGGAGTTTTTCTAATCGCGAGCAGTTCTTC. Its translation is CAWSFSNREQFF.

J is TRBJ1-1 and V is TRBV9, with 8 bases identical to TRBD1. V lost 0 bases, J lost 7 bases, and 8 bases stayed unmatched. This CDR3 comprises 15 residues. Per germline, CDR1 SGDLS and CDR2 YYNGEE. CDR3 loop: CASSVAGAGGNEAFF. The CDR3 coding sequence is TGTGCCAGCAGCGTAGCTGGGGCAGGGGGCAATGAAGCTTTCTTT.

CDR3 residues: CASSQDSGGAPGCGGNTIYF. The CDR3, as DNA: TGTGCCAGCAGCCAAGATTCGGGGGGTGCCCCGGGATGCGGTGGAAACACCATATATTTT. The rearrangement joins TRBV3-1 (or the pseudogene TRBV3-2) to TRBJ1-3, with D tentatively TRBD1 (5 bases). Germline CDR1 reads LGHDT; CDR2 reads YNNKEL (reference sequence). This CDR3 comprises 20 residues. V was clipped by 0 bases and J by 3 bases, with 24 bases between them.

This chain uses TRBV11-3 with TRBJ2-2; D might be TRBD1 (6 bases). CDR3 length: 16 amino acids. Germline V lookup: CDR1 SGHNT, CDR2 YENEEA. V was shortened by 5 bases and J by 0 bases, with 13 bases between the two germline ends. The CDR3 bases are TGTGCCAGCAGCCCATGGGGGACATCGAACACCGGGGAGCTGTTTTTT. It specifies CASSPWGTSNTGELFF. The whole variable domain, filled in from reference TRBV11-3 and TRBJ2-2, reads EAGVVQSPRYKIIEKKQPVAFWCNPISGHNTLYWYLQNLGQGPELLIRYENEEAVDDSQLPKDRFSAERLKGVDSTLKIQPAELGDSAVYLCASSPWGTSNTGELFFGEGSRLTVL.

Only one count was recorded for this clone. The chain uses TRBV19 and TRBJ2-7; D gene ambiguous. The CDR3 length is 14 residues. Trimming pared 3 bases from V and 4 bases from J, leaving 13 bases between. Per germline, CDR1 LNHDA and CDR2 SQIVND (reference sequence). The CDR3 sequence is CASSITGFGYEQYF. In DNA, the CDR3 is TGTGCCAGTAGTATTACCGGGTTTGGGTACGAGCAGTACTTC. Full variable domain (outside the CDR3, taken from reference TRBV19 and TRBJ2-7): DGGITQSPKYLFRKEGQNVTLSCEQNLNHDAMYWYRQDPGQGLRLIYYSQIVNDFQKGDIAEGYSVSREKKESFPLTVTSAQKNPTAFYLCASSITGFGYEQYFGPGTRLTVT.

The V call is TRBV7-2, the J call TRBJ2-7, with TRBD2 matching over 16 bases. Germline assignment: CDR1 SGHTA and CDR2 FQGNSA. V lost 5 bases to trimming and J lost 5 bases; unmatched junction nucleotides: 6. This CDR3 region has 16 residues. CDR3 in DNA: TGTGCCAGCAGCATCGGGACTAGCGGGAGGGAAAACGAGCAGTACTTC. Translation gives CASSIGTSGRENEQYF.

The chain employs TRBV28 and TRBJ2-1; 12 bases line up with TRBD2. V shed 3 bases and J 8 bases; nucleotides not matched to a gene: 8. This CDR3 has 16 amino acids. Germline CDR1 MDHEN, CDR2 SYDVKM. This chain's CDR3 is CASSLTRLAGDDEQFF. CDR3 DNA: TGTGCCAGCAGTTTGACCCGACTAGCGGGAGACGATGAGCAGTTCTTC.

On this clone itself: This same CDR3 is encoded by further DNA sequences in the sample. The CDR3 here is CASSIGGDGYTF. In DNA, the CDR3 is TGTGCCAGTAGTATTGGAGGAGATGGCTACACCTTC. The rearrangement joins TRBV19 to TRBJ1-2; no firm D call. Germline V CDR1 and CDR2: LNHDA, SQIVND (reference sequence). The germline V and J ends were trimmed by 3 bases and 6 bases, with 8 bases remaining between them. The CDR3 totals 12 residues.

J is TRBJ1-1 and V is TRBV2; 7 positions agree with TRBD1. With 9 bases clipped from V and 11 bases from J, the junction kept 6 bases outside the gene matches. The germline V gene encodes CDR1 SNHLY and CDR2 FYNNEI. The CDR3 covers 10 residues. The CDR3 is CASPGQPAFF. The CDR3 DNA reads TGTGCCAGTCCGGGACAGCCGGCTTTCTTT. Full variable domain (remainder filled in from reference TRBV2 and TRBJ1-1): EPEVTQTPSHQVTQMGQEVILRCVPISNHLYFYWYRQILGQKVEFLVSFYNNEISEKSEIFDDQFSVERPDGSNFTLKIRSTKLEDSAMYFCASPGQPAFFGQGTRLTVV.

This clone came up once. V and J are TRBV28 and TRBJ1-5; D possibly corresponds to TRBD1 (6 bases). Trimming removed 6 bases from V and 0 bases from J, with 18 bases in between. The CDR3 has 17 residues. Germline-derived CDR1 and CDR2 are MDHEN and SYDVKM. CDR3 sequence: CASSSIIRGYSNQPQHF. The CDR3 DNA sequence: TGTGCCAGCAGCTCAATAATCAGGGGATATAGCAATCAGCCCCAGCATTTT.